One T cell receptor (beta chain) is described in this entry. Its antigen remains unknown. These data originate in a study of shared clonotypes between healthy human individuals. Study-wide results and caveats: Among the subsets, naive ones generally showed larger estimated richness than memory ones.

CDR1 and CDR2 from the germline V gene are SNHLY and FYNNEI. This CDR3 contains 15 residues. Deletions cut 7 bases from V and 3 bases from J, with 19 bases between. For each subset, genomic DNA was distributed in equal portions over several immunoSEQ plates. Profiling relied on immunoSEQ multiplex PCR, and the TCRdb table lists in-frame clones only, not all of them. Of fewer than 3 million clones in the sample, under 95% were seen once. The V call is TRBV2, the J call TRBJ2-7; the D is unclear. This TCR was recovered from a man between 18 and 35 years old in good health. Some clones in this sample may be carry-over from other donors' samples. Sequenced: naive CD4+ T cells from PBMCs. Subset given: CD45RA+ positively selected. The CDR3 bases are TGTGCCAGCACACCCCCAGGCTCGTTCCTCTACGAGCAGTACTTC. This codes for CASTPPGSFLYEQYF.